This T cell receptor beta chain emerged from a study of shared clonotypes between healthy human individuals. Study details: The donors, two women and a few men, were aged 18 to 49.

Study outcomes and limitations: Generation probabilities of non-shared clonotypes were lower (relative to those shared by all four donors). Depth of sequencing was expected to influence donor clonotype sharing. Represented diversity, genetic and exposure-history alike, was limited by few donors.

Data came from immunoSEQ multiplex PCR; TCRdb stores just in-frame clones and leaves some out. Of approximately 1.5 million clones detected, 95% to 99% appear once; the ten largest clones hold 0.4% to 0.45%. Details on this clone: Its target is not known.

Germline V gives CDR1 MGHRA, CDR2 YSYEKL. The CDR3 runs to 17 residues. V trimming: 3 bases; J trimming: 6 bases; junction bases outside the gene matches: 13. The V gene is TRBV4-1, the J gene TRBJ2-1; TRBD2 aligns across 8 bases. Specimen: naive CD4+ T cells sorted from blood. This sample's subset: CD45RA+ positively selected. The clonotype was recovered from a man aged 25 to 40 in good health. CDR3 sequence (DNA): TGCGCCAGCAGCCACGGAACTGGACTAGCTAACATCAATGAGCAGTTCTTC. This codes for CASSHGTGLANINEQFF.